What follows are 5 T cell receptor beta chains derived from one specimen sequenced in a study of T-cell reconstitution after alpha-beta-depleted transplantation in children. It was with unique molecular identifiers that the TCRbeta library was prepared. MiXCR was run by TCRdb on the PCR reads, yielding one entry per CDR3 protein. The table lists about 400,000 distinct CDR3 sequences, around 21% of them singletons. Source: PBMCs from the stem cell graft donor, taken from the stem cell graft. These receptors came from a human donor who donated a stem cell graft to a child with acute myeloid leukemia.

CDR3 DNA: TGTGCCAGCATGGGGGGGGGTTCCTACAATGAGCAGTTCTTC. Its protein is CASMGGGSYNEQFF. This chain joins TRBV28 and TRBJ2-1, with 7 bases matching TRBD2. The CDR3 spans 14 residues. Trimming cost V 7 bases and J 1 base; bases outside gene matches: 4. Germline CDR1 is MDHEN and CDR2 is SYDVKM.

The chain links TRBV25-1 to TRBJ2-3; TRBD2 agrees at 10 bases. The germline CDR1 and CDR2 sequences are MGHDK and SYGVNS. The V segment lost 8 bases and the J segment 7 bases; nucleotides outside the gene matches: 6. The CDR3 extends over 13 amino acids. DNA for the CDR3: TGTGCCAGCCTAGCGGGAGAGGGGAATACGCAGTATTTT. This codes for CASLAGEGNTQYF.

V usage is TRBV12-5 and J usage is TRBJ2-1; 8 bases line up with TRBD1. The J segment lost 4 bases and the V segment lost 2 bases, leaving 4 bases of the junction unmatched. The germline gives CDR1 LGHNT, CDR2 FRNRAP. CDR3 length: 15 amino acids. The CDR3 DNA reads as TGTGCTAGTGGTTTGCCCGGACAGGGTTACAATGAGCAGTTCTTC. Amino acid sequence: CASGLPGQGYNEQFF.

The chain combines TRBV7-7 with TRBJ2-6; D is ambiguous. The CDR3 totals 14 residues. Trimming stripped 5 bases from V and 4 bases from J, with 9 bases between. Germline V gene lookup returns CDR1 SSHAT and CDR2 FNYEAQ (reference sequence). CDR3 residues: CASSETYGANVLTF. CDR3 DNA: TGTGCCAGCAGCGAAACATACGGGGCCAACGTCCTGACTTTC.

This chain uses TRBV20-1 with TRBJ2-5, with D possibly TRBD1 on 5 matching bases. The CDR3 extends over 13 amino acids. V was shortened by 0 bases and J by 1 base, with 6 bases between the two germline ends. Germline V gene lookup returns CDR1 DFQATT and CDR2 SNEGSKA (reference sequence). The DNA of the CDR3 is TGCAGTGCTAGAGATGACAGCCAAGAGACCCAGTACTTC. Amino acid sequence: CSARDDSQETQYF.